This T cell receptor beta chain originates from a study of blood T cell repertoires in COVID-19. The overall study: T cells, B-cell-depleted T cells, or PBMCs provided the cDNA or gDNA that served as material.

Assay used: immunoSEQ multiplex PCR; TCRdb lists only in-frame clones, some missing. This table has about 150,000 clones, around 90% appearing once. The TCR comes from a woman aged 40 to 50 who had been exposed to COVID-19. Sequenced material: PBMCs or T cells enriched from blood (not recorded which).

For the CDR3, the DNA is TGTGCCAGCAGCGCCCCCGGGACAGGGATCCACGAGCAGTACTTC. It yields the protein CASSAPGTGIHEQYF. The rearrangement links TRBV7-9 to TRBJ2-7, with TRBD1 matching over 9 bases. The junction had 10 bases not matched to a gene; V was cut back by 5 bases and J by 5 bases. The CDR3 has 15 amino acids. Germline V gives CDR1 SEHNR, CDR2 FQNEAQ (reference sequence). Drawing the rest from reference TRBV7-9 and TRBJ2-7, the complete variable domain is DTGVSQNPRHKITKRGQNVTFRCDPISEHNRLYWYRQTLGQGPEFLTYFQNEAQLEKSRLLSDRFSAERPKGSFSTLEIQRTEQGDSAMYLCASSAPGTGIHEQYFGPGTRLTVT.